This T cell receptor beta chain was found in a study of blood T cell repertoires in COVID-19. Whole-study context: The study drew acute and convalescent COVID-19 samples from the United States, Italy and Spain. In each case, the material was cDNA or gDNA derived from T cells, B-cell-depleted T cells, or PBMCs.

Ages ranged from about 18 to 89 years, with residence in under 25 US areas. The table lists this clone with a count of one. Profiling relied on immunoSEQ multiplex PCR, and the TCRdb table lists in-frame clones only, not all of them. Of about 130,000 clones in the sample, about 80% were seen once. Trimming removed 0 bases at V and 1 base at J, with 9 bases between. This CDR3 has 16 amino acids. Germline loops: CDR1 SGHTA, CDR2 FQGNSA. This chain connects TRBV7-2 to TRBJ2-2, with D perhaps TRBD2 (6 bases). This TCR was sampled from a man aged 45-65 years who had recovered from COVID-19. The sample taken for sequencing was PBMCs or T cells enriched from blood (not recorded which). CDR3 region: CASSLAGGMNTGELFF. DNA for the CDR3: TGTGCCAGCAGCTTAGCTGGAGGGATGAACACCGGGGAGCTGTTTTTT.